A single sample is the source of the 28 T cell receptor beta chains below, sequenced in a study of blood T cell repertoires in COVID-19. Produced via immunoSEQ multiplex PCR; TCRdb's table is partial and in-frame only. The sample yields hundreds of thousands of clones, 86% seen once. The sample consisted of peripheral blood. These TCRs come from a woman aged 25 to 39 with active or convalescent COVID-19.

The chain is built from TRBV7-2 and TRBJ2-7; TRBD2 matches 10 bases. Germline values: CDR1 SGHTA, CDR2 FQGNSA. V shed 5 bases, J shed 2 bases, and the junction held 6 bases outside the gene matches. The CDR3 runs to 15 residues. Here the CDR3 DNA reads TGTGCCAGCAGCCGGCGGCTAGCGGGAGCCTACGAGCAGTACTTC. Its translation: CASSRRLAGAYEQYF.

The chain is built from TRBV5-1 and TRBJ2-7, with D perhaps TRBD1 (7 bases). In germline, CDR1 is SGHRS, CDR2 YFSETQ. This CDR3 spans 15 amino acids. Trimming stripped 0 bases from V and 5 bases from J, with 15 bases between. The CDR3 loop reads CASSLGGTAIDEQYF. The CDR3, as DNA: TGCGCCAGCAGCTTGGGCGGGACAGCCATCGACGAGCAGTACTTC.

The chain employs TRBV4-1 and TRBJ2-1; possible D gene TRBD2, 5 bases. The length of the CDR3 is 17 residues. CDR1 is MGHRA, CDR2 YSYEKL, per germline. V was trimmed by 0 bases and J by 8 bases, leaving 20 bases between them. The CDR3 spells CASSQEVGGIGGDEQFF. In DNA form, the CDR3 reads TGCGCCAGCAGCCAAGAGGTTGGAGGCATAGGAGGCGATGAGCAGTTCTTC.

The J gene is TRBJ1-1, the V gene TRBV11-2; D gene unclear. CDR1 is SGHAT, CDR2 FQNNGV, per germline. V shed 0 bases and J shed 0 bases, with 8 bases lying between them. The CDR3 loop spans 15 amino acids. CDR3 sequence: CASSLEAAVNTEAFF. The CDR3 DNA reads TGTGCCAGCAGCTTAGAGGCTGCCGTGAACACTGAAGCTTTCTTT. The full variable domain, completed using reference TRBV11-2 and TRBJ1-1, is EAGVAQSPRYKIIEKRQSVAFWCNPISGHATLYWYQQILGQGPKLLIQFQNNGVVDDSQLPKDRFSAERLKGVDSTLKIQPAKLEDSAVYLCASSLEAAVNTEAFFGQGTRLTVV.

CDR3 sequence (DNA): TGTGCCAGCAGCGCGACTCTACTAGCGAAAGAGACCCAGTACTTC. It is translated as CASSATLLAKETQYF. The V call is TRBV7-6, the J call TRBJ2-5, with 7 bases lining up with TRBD2. Per the germline V gene, CDR1 is SGHVS and CDR2 is FNYEAQ. The CDR3 is 15 residues long. Trimming cost V 5 bases and J 3 bases; bases outside gene matches: 9.

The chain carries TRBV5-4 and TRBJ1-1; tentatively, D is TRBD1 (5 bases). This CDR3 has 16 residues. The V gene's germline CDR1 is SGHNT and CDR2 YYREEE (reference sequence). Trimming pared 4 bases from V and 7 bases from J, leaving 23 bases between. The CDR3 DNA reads TGTGCCAGCAGCCCCTCCCCTTTGAGCCAACAGGTTGAAGCTTTCTTT. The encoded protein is CASSPSPLSQQVEAFF.

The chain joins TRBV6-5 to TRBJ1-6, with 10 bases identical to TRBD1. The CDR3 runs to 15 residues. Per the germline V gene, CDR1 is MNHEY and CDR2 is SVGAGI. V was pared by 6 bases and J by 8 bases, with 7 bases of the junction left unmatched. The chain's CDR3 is CASSAGQGVYSPLHF. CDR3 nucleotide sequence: TGTGCCAGCAGCGCCGGACAGGGGGTGTATTCACCCCTCCACTTT.

CDR3 protein: CASSQDLGPRLEAFF. Here the CDR3 DNA reads TGTGCCAGCAGCCAAGATCTAGGCCCGAGGCTAGAAGCTTTCTTT. V gene TRBV3-1 (or the pseudogene TRBV3-2) combines with J gene TRBJ1-1; the D is unclear. The germline V and J ends were trimmed by 0 bases and 8 bases, with 16 bases remaining between them. The CDR3 loop spans 15 amino acids. Germline V lookup: CDR1 LGHDT, CDR2 YNNKEL (reference sequence).

The CDR3 sequence: CATSRDRENTEAFF. Here the CDR3 DNA reads TGTGCCACCAGCAGAGACAGGGAAAACACTGAAGCTTTCTTT. The gene calls are TRBV15 and TRBJ1-1; the D gene is possibly TRBD1 (5 bases). CDR1 and CDR2 from the germline V gene are LNHNV and YYDKDF (reference sequence). Trimming pared 0 bases from V and 2 bases from J, leaving 7 bases between. The CDR3 is made up of 14 amino acids.

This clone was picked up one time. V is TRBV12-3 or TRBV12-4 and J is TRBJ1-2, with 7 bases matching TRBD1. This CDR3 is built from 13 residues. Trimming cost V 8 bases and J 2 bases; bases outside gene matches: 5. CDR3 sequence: CASHPGGNYGYTF. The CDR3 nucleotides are TGTGCCAGCCACCCAGGGGGAAACTATGGCTACACCTTC.

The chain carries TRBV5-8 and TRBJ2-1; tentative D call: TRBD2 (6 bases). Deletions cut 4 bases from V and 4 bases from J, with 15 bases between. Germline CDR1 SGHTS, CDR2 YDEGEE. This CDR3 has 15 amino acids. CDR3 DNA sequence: TGTGCCAGCAGCCTAGGGAGCGGGCTATACAATGAGCAGTTCTTC. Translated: CASSLGSGLYNEQFF.

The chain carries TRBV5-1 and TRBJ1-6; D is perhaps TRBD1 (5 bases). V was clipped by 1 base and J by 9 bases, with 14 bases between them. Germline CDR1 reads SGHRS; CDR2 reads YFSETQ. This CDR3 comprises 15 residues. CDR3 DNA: TGCGCCAGCAGCTTGATATCAGGGTTGGGTTCACCCCTCCACTTT. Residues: CASSLISGLGSPLHF.

In nucleotides, the CDR3 is TGTGCCAGCAGGCCCCCGGAGGATGGCTACACCTTC. This codes for CASRPPEDGYTF. V and J are TRBV12-3 or TRBV12-4 and TRBJ1-2; D unclear. The CDR3 runs to 12 residues. V lost 6 bases and J 6 bases, leaving 11 bases between the germline ends.

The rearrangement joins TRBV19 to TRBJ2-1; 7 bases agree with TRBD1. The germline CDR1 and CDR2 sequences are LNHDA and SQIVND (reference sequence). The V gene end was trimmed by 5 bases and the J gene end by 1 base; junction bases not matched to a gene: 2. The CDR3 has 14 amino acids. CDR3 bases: TGTGCCAGTAGTCTGGACAGGTCCTACAATGAGCAGTTCTTC. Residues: CASSLDRSYNEQFF. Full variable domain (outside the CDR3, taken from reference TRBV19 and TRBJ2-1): DGGITQSPKYLFRKEGQNVTLSCEQNLNHDAMYWYRQDPGQGLRLIYYSQIVNDFQKGDIAEGYSVSREKKESFPLTVTSAQKNPTAFYLCASSLDRSYNEQFFGPGTRLTVL.

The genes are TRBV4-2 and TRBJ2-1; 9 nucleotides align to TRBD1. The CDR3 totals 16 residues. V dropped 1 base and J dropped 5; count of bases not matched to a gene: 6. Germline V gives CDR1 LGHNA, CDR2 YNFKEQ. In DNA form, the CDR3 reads TGTGCCAGCAGCCAAGCCGGGACAGGGCCCCACAATGAGCAGTTCTTC. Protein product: CASSQAGTGPHNEQFF.

CDR3 coding DNA: TGTGCCACCAGCAGACTAAGCGGGGGACCGAACACTGAAGCTTTCTTT. Its protein product is CATSRLSGGPNTEAFF. The chain uses TRBV15 and TRBJ1-1; tentatively, D is TRBD1 (5 bases). V dropped 2 bases and J dropped 1 base, with 14 bases sitting between them. There are 16 residues in the CDR3. Germline V gene sequence: CDR1 LNHNV, CDR2 YYDKDF (reference sequence).

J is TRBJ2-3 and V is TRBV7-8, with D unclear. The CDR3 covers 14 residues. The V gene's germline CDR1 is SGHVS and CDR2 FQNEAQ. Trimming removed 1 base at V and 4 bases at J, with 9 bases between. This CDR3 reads CASSLDGSPDTQYF. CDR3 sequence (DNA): TGTGCCAGCAGCTTAGACGGTAGCCCAGATACGCAGTATTTT.

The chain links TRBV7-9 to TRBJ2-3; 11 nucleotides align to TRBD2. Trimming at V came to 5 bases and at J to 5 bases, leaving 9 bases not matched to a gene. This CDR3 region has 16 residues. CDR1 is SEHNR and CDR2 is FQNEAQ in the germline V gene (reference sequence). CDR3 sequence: CASSAGLAEGGDTQYF. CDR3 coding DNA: TGTGCCAGCAGCGCGGGACTAGCGGAGGGGGGAGATACGCAGTATTTT.

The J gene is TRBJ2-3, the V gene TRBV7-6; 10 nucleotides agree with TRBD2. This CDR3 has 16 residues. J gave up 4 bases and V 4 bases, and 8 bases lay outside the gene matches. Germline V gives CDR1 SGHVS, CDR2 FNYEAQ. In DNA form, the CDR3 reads TGTGCCAGCAGCTCACTCAGCGGGGGGGCCTCAGATACGCAGTATTTT. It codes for CASSSLSGGASDTQYF.

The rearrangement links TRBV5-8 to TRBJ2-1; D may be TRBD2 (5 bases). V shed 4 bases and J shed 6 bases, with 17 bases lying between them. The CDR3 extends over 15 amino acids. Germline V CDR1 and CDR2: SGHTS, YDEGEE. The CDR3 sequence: CASSAVRALANEQFF. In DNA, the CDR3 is TGTGCCAGCAGCGCCGTTCGTGCCCTAGCCAATGAGCAGTTCTTC.

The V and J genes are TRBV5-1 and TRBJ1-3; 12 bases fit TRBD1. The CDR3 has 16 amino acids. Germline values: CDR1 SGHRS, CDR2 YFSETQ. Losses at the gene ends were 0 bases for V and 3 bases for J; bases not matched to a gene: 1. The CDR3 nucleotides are TGCGCCAGCAGCTTGGGGGACAGGGGGCTTGGAAACACCATATATTTT. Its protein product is CASSLGDRGLGNTIYF. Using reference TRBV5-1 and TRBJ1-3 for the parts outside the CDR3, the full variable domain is KAGVTQTPRYLIKTRGQQVTLSCSPISGHRSVSWYQQTPGQGLQFLFEYFSETQRNKGNFPGRFSGRQFSNSRSEMNVSTLELGDSALYLCASSLGDRGLGNTIYFGEGSWLTVV.

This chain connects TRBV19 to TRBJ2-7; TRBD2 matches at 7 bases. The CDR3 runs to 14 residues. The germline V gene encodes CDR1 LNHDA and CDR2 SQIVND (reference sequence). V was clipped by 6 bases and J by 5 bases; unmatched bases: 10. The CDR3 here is CASSSGGGFDEQYF. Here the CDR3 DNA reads TGTGCCAGTAGCTCGGGGGGAGGGTTCGACGAGCAGTACTTC.

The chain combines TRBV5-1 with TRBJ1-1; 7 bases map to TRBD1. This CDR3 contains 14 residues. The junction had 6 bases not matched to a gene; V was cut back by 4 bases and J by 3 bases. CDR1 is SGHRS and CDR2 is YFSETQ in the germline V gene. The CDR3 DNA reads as TGCGCCAGCAGCCACAGGGGTTGGGACACTGAAGCTTTCTTT. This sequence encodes CASSHRGWDTEAFF.

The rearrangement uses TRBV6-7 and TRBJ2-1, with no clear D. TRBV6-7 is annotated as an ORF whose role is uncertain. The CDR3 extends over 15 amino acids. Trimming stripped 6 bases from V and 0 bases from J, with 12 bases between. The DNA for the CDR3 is TGTGCCAGCAGCCCTCAGAGGAGCTCCTACAATGAGCAGTTCTTC. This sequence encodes CASSPQRSSYNEQFF.

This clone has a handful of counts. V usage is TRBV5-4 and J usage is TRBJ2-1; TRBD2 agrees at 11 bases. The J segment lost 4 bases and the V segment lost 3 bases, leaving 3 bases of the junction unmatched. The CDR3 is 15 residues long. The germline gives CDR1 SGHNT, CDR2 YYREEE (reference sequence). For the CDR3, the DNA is TGTGCCAGCAGCTGGGGACTAGCGGTATACAATGAGCAGTTCTTC. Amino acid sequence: CASSWGLAVYNEQFF.

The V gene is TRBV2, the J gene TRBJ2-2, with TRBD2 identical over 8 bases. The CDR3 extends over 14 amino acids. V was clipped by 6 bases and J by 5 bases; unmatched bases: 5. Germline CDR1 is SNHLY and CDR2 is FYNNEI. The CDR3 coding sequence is TGTGCCAGCAGAGGGACTAGAGGTACCGGGGAGCTGTTTTTT. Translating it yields CASRGTRGTGELFF.

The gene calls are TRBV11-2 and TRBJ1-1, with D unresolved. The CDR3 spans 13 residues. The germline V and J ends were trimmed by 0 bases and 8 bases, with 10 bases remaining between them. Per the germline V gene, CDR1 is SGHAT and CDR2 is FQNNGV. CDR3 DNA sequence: TGTGCCAGCAGCTTAGATCGCGCGGGGGAAGCTTTCTTT. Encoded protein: CASSLDRAGEAFF.

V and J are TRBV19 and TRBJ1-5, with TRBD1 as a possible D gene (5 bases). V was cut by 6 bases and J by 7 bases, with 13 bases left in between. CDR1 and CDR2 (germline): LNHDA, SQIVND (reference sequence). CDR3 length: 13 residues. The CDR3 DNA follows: TGTGCCAGTAGGAAAGGGGCCGCCCAGCCCCAGCATTTT. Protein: CASRKGAAQPQHF.